A selection of T cell receptor beta chains follows, all from one sample in a study of Ad26.COV2.S vaccination and SARS-CoV-2 variants. TCRdb's table, derived via immunoSEQ multiplex PCR, lists solely in-frame clones and lacks some. The sample records just over 350,000 clones, 90% to 95% being singletons. The material was peripheral blood, obtained after recovery from COVID-19. Every receptor here comes from a human donor who had recovered from COVID-19. The CDR3 runs from the conserved cysteine through the conserved F or W.

v_gene: TRBV9
j_gene: TRBJ2-3
CDR3aa: CASSVGAGGTTSTDTQYF

v_gene: TRBV19
j_gene: TRBJ2-2
CDR3aa: CASKVDGATGELFF

v_gene: TRBV19
j_gene: TRBJ1-2
CDR3aa: CASNTVGGDNTYGYTF

v_gene: TRBV4-1
j_gene: TRBJ1-1
CDR3aa: CASSQEGAPRYGAFF

v_gene: TRBV6-5
j_gene: TRBJ1-2
CDR3aa: CASLSLDKGSYTF

v_gene: TRBV3-1/TRBV3-2
j_gene: TRBJ1-5
CDR3aa: CASSQGTNQPQHF

v_gene: TRBV15
j_gene: TRBJ2-3
CDR3aa: CATNGGGPTDTQYF

v_gene: TRBV19
j_gene: TRBJ1-1
CDR3aa: CASSSDRADTVEAFF

v_gene: TRBV7-2
j_gene: TRBJ2-3
CDR3aa: CASSLDRGADTQYF

v_gene: TRBV2
j_gene: TRBJ2-3
CDR3aa: CASSETKGVTDTQYF

v_gene: TRBV9
j_gene: TRBJ2-3
CDR3aa: CASSVAGQYTDTQYF

v_gene: TRBV5-1
j_gene: TRBJ2-7
CDR3aa: CASSRELRGEQYF

v_gene: TRBV4-1
j_gene: TRBJ1-2
CDR3aa: CASSQVGGNYGYTF

v_gene: TRBV4-1
j_gene: TRBJ1-3
CDR3aa: CASSQGTPGNTIYF

v_gene: TRBV4-3
j_gene: TRBJ2-1
CDR3aa: CASSQVPWDNEQFF

v_gene: TRBV5-4
j_gene: TRBJ1-2
CDR3aa: CASSPGQGSYGYTF

v_gene: TRBV7-6
j_gene: TRBJ2-7
CDR3aa: CASSRDTLIPYEQYF

v_gene: TRBV5-4
j_gene: TRBJ2-6
CDR3aa: CASSLFFDRGPGANVLTF

v_gene: TRBV6-6
j_gene: TRBJ2-7
CDR3aa: CASSYADPEQYF

v_gene: TRBV9
j_gene: TRBJ1-3
CDR3aa: CASSVGGFGNTIYF

v_gene: TRBV4-1
j_gene: TRBJ2-1
CDR3aa: CASSPRLAGEGEQFF

v_gene: TRBV4-1
j_gene: TRBJ1-1
CDR3aa: CASSQVQLGRRDGEAFF

v_gene: TRBV11-2
j_gene: TRBJ2-1
CDR3aa: CASSQEVVNEQFF

v_gene: TRBV2
j_gene: TRBJ1-1
CDR3aa: CASSDSEGVTEAFF

v_gene: TRBV5-1
j_gene: TRBJ1-2
CDR3aa: CASSADRWDSYGYTF

v_gene: TRBV29-1
j_gene: TRBJ2-7
CDR3aa: CSVEDTEQYF

v_gene: TRBV10-3
j_gene: TRBJ2-1
CDR3aa: CAISEEGQGNYNEQFF

v_gene: TRBV4-2
j_gene: TRBJ1-6
CDR3aa: CASSQDRRGYYNSPLHF

v_gene: TRBV7-6
j_gene: TRBJ2-3
CDR3aa: CASSPSGQETDTQYF

v_gene: TRBV7-7
j_gene: TRBJ2-1
CDR3aa: CASSAGPPSGNEQFF

v_gene: TRBV3-1/TRBV3-2
j_gene: TRBJ2-5
CDR3aa: CASSPQRFRSQETQYF

v_gene: TRBV7-6
j_gene: TRBJ1-1
CDR3aa: CASSLVTGMNTEAFF

v_gene: TRBV5-1
j_gene: TRBJ2-2
CDR3aa: CASSFPDRSSNTGELFF

v_gene: TRBV27
j_gene: TRBJ1-2
CDR3aa: CASSLVPQGSNYGYTF

v_gene: TRBV27
j_gene: TRBJ1-1
CDR3aa: CASSPTQGYTEAFF

v_gene: TRBV27
j_gene: TRBJ2-5
CDR3aa: CASALWSAPQETQYF

v_gene: TRBV18
j_gene: TRBJ2-2
CDR3aa: CASSPGQPNTGELFF

v_gene: TRBV11-2
j_gene: TRBJ2-3
CDR3aa: CASSLARDTATQYF

v_gene: TRBV18
j_gene: TRBJ1-2
CDR3aa: CASSPYVDDDGYTF

v_gene: TRBV24-1
j_gene: TRBJ2-1
CDR3aa: CATSAGPGTGYNEQFF

v_gene: TRBV21-1
j_gene: TRBJ2-3
CDR3aa: CASSEQRGASTDTQYF

v_gene: TRBV5-6
j_gene: TRBJ2-7
CDR3aa: CASSLAGWRDYEQYF

v_gene: TRBV19
j_gene: TRBJ1-1
CDR3aa: CASKVWGHLNTEAFF

v_gene: TRBV7-8
j_gene: TRBJ2-2
CDR3aa: CASSSRQGGRTGELFF

v_gene: TRBV18
j_gene: TRBJ1-4
CDR3aa: CASSPMVPRDNEKLFF

v_gene: TRBV12-3/TRBV12-4
j_gene: TRBJ1-1
CDR3aa: CASSLMVASEAFF

v_gene: TRBV6-2/TRBV6-3
j_gene: TRBJ1-3
CDR3aa: CASSSTGRDGAFSGNTIYF

v_gene: TRBV7-2
j_gene: TRBJ2-3
CDR3aa: CASSLGVTDTQYF

v_gene: TRBV6-5
j_gene: TRBJ2-2
CDR3aa: CASGGYQNTGELFF

v_gene: TRBV18
j_gene: TRBJ2-1
CDR3aa: CASSPRGKSSYNEQFF

v_gene: TRBV6-5
j_gene: TRBJ1-2
CDR3aa: CASRAGGYGYTF

v_gene: TRBV4-1
j_gene: TRBJ1-4
CDR3aa: CASSQGGPIRTLPTNEKLFF

v_gene: TRBV7-9
j_gene: TRBJ1-1
CDR3aa: CASSLGREAFF

v_gene: TRBV4-1
j_gene: TRBJ2-2
CDR3aa: CASHESGTNTGELFF

v_gene: TRBV6-5
j_gene: TRBJ1-4
CDR3aa: CASSRTGGRGEKLFF

v_gene: TRBV2
j_gene: TRBJ2-2
CDR3aa: CASSILAGGQNTGELFF

v_gene: TRBV24-1
j_gene: TRBJ2-3
CDR3aa: CATSDWKRTGHSTDTQYF

v_gene: TRBV2
j_gene: TRBJ1-1
CDR3aa: CASSQPTGVAEAFF

v_gene: TRBV5-1
j_gene: TRBJ1-4
CDR3aa: CASSMTIATNEKLFF